This entry features one TCR beta chain sequence. This specimen belongs to a study of blood T cell repertoires in COVID-19. In the study overall: COVID-19 samples, acute and convalescent, were from the United States, Italy and Spain. PBMCs, B-cell-depleted T cells, or T cells provided the cDNA or gDNA that made up the material.

Study processing details: Researchers report that nucleated cell counts were estimated from reference gene primer amplification. The assay was immunoSEQ multiplex PCR, and TCRdb's table has in-frame clones only and misses some. D and trimming come from the DNA, and the V and J calls and clone size come from that table. The top ten clones hold over 5% of a sample with about 190,000 clones, about 82% of them seen once. The CDR3 is 11 residues long. The junction had 3 bases not matched to a gene; V was cut back by 4 bases and J by 12 bases. The germline V gene encodes CDR1 SGHAT and CDR2 FQNNGV. The source of this sequence is a woman younger than 45 with acute or convalescent COVID-19. This chain uses TRBV11-2 with TRBJ2-4; 7 nucleotides line up with TRBD1. Sequenced: peripheral blood. The CDR3 bases are TGTGCCAGCAGCTACGGACAGGATCAGTACTTC. Protein product: CASSYGQDQYF.